The 17 T cell receptor beta chains listed next were all sequenced from one sample in a study of PD-L1 blockade in urothelial cancer. Sequencing used immunoSEQ multiplex PCR; TCRdb keeps in-frame clones, though not all of them. The profile shows about 84,000 clones, around 76% of them singletons. Sequenced material: PBMCs, taken around atezolizumab (anti-PD-L1) treatment. All receptors come from a man in his 70s with urothelial cancer.

The chain has TRBV5-4 and TRBJ2-6; 12 bases line up with TRBD1. The ends lost 4 bases at V and 4 bases at J; junction bases unmatched: 6. CDR1 and CDR2 from the germline V gene are SGHNT and YYREEE (reference sequence). The CDR3 consists of 17 residues. The CDR3: CASSLGQGAAGANVLTF. In nucleotides, the CDR3 is TGTGCCAGCAGCCTGGGACAGGGGGCAGCAGGGGCCAACGTCCTGACTTTC.

This clone was recorded once. The V gene is TRBV5-1, the J gene TRBJ2-7, with 7 bases aligning to TRBD2. The junction had 5 bases not matched to a gene; V was cut back by 0 bases and J by 2 bases. CDR3 length: 15 amino acids. The germline V gene encodes CDR1 SGHRS and CDR2 YFSETQ. The CDR3 DNA sequence: TGCGCCAGCAGCTTGGCAGGGACTAATGCCTACGAGCAGTACTTC. Protein product: CASSLAGTNAYEQYF.

The rearrangement joins TRBV5-1 to TRBJ2-6, with TRBD1 matching over 11 bases. The CDR3 runs 15 residues. CDR1 SGHRS and CDR2 YFSETQ come from the germline V gene. The V and J ends lost 0 bases and 12 bases, in that order; junction bases with no gene match: 5. CDR3 amino acids: CASSLERTGGFVLTF. For the CDR3, the DNA is TGCGCCAGCAGCTTGGAACGGACAGGGGGCTTCGTCCTGACTTTC.

The chain employs TRBV5-1 and TRBJ1-1; TRBD1 is a possible D gene (6 bases). The CDR3 totals 12 residues. The germline V gene has CDR1 SGHRS and CDR2 YFSETQ. The V and J ends lost 2 bases and 8 bases respectively, with 10 bases between them. Written as DNA, the CDR3 is TGCGCCAGCAGCTTCCCAGGGGACGAAGCTTTCTTT. This codes for CASSFPGDEAFF.

The gene calls are TRBV5-8 and TRBJ1-2; D may be TRBD1 (6 bases). Germline CDR1 and CDR2: SGHTS and YDEGEE. V gave up 4 bases and J gave up 3 bases, with 10 bases separating them. This CDR3 has 13 amino acids. CDR3 sequence: CASSPDSHYGYTF. In DNA form, the CDR3 reads TGTGCCAGCAGCCCGGACAGCCACTATGGCTACACCTTC.

The rearrangement uses TRBV5-1 and TRBJ1-3, with 10 bases matching TRBD1. Losses at the gene ends were 3 bases for V and 2 bases for J; bases not matched to a gene: 5. Germline CDR1 is SGHRS and CDR2 is YFSETQ. The CDR3 contains 16 residues. CDR3 protein: CASSSETGGTGNTIYF. For the CDR3, the DNA is TGCGCCAGCAGCTCCGAGACAGGGGGCACTGGAAACACCATATATTTT.

The gene calls are TRBV6-5 and TRBJ2-5; a possible D gene is TRBD2 (7 bases). The CDR3 totals 16 residues. V was shortened by 0 bases and J by 4 bases, with 15 bases between the two germline ends. The germline CDR1 and CDR2 sequences are MNHEY and SVGAGI. CDR3 protein: CASSYSGGAGGETQYF. The CDR3 region has the DNA TGTGCCAGCAGTTACTCAGGGGGGGCCGGAGGAGAGACCCAGTACTTC.

The gene calls are TRBV7-9 and TRBJ1-2; 12 positions match TRBD1. The germline V gene encodes CDR1 SEHNR and CDR2 FQNEAQ (reference sequence). The CDR3 has 15 amino acids. The V and J ends lost 6 bases and 4 bases, in that order; junction bases with no gene match: 6. Written as DNA, the CDR3 is TGTGCCAGCAGTGAGGGACAGGGGGCGGGCTATGGCTACACCTTC. Translating gives CASSEGQGAGYGYTF. The full variable domain, in which reference TRBV7-9 and TRBJ1-2 provide the parts outside the CDR3, is DTGVSQNPRHKITKRGQNVTFRCDPISEHNRLYWYRQTLGQGPEFLTYFQNEAQLEKSRLLSDRFSAERPKGSFSTLEIQRTEQGDSAMYLCASSEGQGAGYGYTFGSGTRLTVV.

The chain has TRBV11-2 and TRBJ2-1; D unclear. Trimming cost V 0 bases and J 7 bases, with 7 bases left between them. The CDR3 is 13 amino acids. CDR1 and CDR2 from the germline V gene are SGHAT and FQNNGV. The CDR3 protein is CASSLDGWNEQFF. CDR3 DNA sequence: TGTGCCAGCAGCTTAGACGGGTGGAATGAGCAGTTCTTC.

The chain couples TRBV7-9 to TRBJ2-7; a possible D gene is TRBD1 (6 bases). Germline V gene lookup returns CDR1 SEHNR and CDR2 FQNEAQ (reference sequence). The CDR3 length is 14 residues. Trimming stripped 5 bases from V and 5 bases from J, with 16 bases between. CDR3 region: CASSTQGRNNEQYF. The CDR3 DNA is TGTGCCAGCAGCACGCAGGGGCGAAATAACGAGCAGTACTTC.

The chain combines TRBV6-1 with TRBJ2-5; weak D call: TRBD2 (7 bases). The length of the CDR3 is 15 residues. Trimming shortened V by 11 bases and J by 4 bases, and 23 bases separated the two germline ends. Looked up from germline, CDR1 is MNHNS and CDR2 is SASEGT. CDR3 residues: CASAGRGPTVETQYF. CDR3 in DNA: TGTGCCTCTGCCGGGCGGGGGCCGACGGTAGAGACCCAGTACTTC.

The genes are TRBV28 and TRBJ1-1; 7 positions agree with TRBD1. V lost 3 bases, J lost 4 bases, and 11 bases stayed unmatched. CDR3 length: 16 residues. Per germline, CDR1 MDHEN and CDR2 SYDVKM. As DNA, the CDR3 is TGTGCCAGCAGTTTTGGTTGGAGGGGGCGGGGCACTGAAGCTTTCTTT. It codes for CASSFGWRGRGTEAFF.

The chain carries TRBV7-2 and TRBJ2-7; possible D gene TRBD1, 5 bases. CDR3 length: 11 amino acids. Trimming left V 5 bases short and J 6 bases short, with 8 bases between. CDR1 is SGHTA and CDR2 is FQGNSA in the germline V gene. In DNA, the CDR3 is TGTGCCAGCAGCCAGGGTGGCGAGCAGTACTTC. The encoded protein is CASSQGGEQYF. The full variable domain, rest sourced from reference TRBV7-2 and TRBJ2-7, is GAGVSQSPSNKVTEKGKDVELRCDPISGHTALYWYRQSLGQGLEFLIYFQGNSAPDKSGLPSDRFSAERTGGSVSTLTIQRTQQEDSAVYLCASSQGGEQYFGPGTRLTVT.

This CDR3 is CASSLEGVTEAFF. In DNA form, the CDR3 reads TGCGCCAGCAGCTTGGAAGGGGTCACTGAAGCTTTCTTT. The chain recombines TRBV5-1 with TRBJ1-1, with D possibly being TRBD1 (5 bases). The germline CDR1 and CDR2 sequences are SGHRS and YFSETQ. This CDR3 is 13 amino acids long. The germline V and J ends were trimmed by 0 bases and 4 bases, with 7 bases remaining between them. Looking up the rest from reference TRBV5-1 and TRBJ1-1 gives the full variable domain: KAGVTQTPRYLIKTRGQQVTLSCSPISGHRSVSWYQQTPGQGLQFLFEYFSETQRNKGNFPGRFSGRQFSNSRSEMNVSTLELGDSALYLCASSLEGVTEAFFGQGTRLTVV.

The V call is TRBV6-6, the J call TRBJ2-7, with 10 bases aligning to TRBD1. CDR1 is MNHNY, CDR2 SVGAGI, per germline (reference sequence). There are 14 residues in the CDR3. Trimming cost V 6 bases and J 4 bases; bases outside gene matches: 6. In DNA form, the CDR3 reads TGTGCCAGCAGCCAGCGACAGGGGGCGTACGAGCAGTACTTC. It is translated as CASSQRQGAYEQYF.

V gene TRBV11-3 combines with J gene TRBJ2-5; 11 nucleotides agree with TRBD2. V was pared by 4 bases and J by 2 bases, with 6 bases of the junction left unmatched. The germline CDR1 and CDR2 sequences are SGHNT and YENEEA. The CDR3 extends over 16 amino acids. The CDR3 reads CASSSTSGSWQETQYF. Here the CDR3 DNA reads TGTGCCAGCAGCTCCACTAGCGGGAGTTGGCAAGAGACCCAGTACTTC.

The V gene is TRBV6-1, the J gene TRBJ1-1, with D perhaps TRBD1 (5 bases). The CDR3 has 14 residues. V lost 7 bases, J lost 0 bases, and 12 bases lay in between. Germline V gene data show CDR1 as MNHNS and CDR2 as SASEGT. The CDR3 nucleotides are TGTGCCAGCATTACTGACAGACTGAACACTGAAGCTTTCTTT. Translating it yields CASITDRLNTEAFF.